This T cell receptor (beta chain) was profiled in a study of blood T cell repertoires in COVID-19. At the level of the study: Donors in the United States, Italy and Spain gave samples during acute or convalescent COVID-19. PBMCs, B-cell-depleted T cells, or T cells provided the cDNA or gDNA that made up the material.

In the source study's methods: Amplification of reference gene primers was used by the study to estimate nucleated cell counts. Only in-frame clones appear in the TCRdb table, and some are missing; sequencing was by immunoSEQ multiplex PCR. The V and J calls and clone size come from that table; D and trimming were worked out from the DNA. The data hold 100,000 to 150,000 clones, with 75% to 85% observed a single time. Germline values: CDR1 MDHEN, CDR2 SYDVKM. This CDR3 has 12 amino acids. V lost 8 bases to trimming and J lost 3 bases, with 10 bases between them. The sample taken for sequencing was peripheral blood. The TCR comes from a man aged 35-49 years with active or convalescent COVID-19. The rearrangement uses TRBV28 and TRBJ1-1; D is ambiguous. CDR3 region: CASGTRDTEAFF. The CDR3 nucleotides read TGTGCCAGCGGTACTAGGGACACTGAAGCTTTCTTT.